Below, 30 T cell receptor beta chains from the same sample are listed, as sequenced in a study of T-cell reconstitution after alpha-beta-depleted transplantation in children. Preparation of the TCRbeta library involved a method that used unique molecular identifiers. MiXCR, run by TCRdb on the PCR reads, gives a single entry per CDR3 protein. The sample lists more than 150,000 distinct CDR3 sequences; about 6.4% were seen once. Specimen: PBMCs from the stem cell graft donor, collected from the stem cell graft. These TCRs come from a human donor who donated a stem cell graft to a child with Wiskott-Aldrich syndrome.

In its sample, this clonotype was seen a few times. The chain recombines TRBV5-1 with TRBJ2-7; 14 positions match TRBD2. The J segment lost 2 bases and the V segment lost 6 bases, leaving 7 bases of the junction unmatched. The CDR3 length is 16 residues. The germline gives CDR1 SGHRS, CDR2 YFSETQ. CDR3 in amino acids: CASNTGTSGSTYEQYF. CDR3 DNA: TGCGCCAGCAACACTGGGACTAGCGGGAGTACCTACGAGCAGTACTTC. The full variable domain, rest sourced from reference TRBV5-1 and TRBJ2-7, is KAGVTQTPRYLIKTRGQQVTLSCSPISGHRSVSWYQQTPGQGLQFLFEYFSETQRNKGNFPGRFSGRQFSNSRSEMNVSTLELGDSALYLCASNTGTSGSTYEQYFGPGTRLTVT.

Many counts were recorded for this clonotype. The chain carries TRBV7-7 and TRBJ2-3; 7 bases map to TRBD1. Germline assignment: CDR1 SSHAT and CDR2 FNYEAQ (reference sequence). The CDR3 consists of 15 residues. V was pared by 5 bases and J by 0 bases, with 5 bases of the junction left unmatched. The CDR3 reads CASSLGTVSTDTQYF. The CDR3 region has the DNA TGTGCCAGCAGCCTGGGGACAGTAAGCACAGATACGCAGTATTTT. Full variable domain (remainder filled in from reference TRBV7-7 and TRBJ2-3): GAGVSQSPRYKVTKRGQDVTLRCDPISSHATLYWYQQALGQGPEFLTYFNYEAQPDKSGLPSDRFSAERPEGSISTLTIQRTEQRDSAMYRCASSLGTVSTDTQYFGPGTRLTVL.

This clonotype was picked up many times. CDR3 nucleotides: TGTGCCAGCAGTGAAGGAAGTTATAATGAAAAACTGTTTTTT. Its translation: CASSEGSYNEKLFF. This chain joins TRBV6-1 and TRBJ1-4; no clear D gene. Per germline, CDR1 MNHNS and CDR2 SASEGT. This CDR3 is 14 amino acids long. V shed 1 base and J shed 4 bases, with 7 bases lying between them.

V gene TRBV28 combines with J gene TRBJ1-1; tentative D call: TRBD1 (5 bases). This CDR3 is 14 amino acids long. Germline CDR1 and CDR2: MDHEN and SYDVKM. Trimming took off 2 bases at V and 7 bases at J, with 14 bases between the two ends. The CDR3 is CASSLIGAQVEAFF. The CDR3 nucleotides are TGTGCCAGCAGTTTAATAGGGGCGCAGGTTGAAGCTTTCTTT.

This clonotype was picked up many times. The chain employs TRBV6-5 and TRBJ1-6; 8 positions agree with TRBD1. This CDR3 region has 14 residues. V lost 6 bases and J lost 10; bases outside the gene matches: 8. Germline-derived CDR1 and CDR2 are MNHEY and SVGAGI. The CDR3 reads CASRTPGQGSPLHF. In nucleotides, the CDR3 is TGTGCCAGCAGAACCCCCGGACAGGGATCACCCCTCCACTTT.

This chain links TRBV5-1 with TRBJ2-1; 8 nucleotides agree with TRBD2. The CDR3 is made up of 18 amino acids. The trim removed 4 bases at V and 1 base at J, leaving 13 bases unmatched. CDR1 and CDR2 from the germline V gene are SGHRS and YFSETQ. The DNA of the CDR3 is TGCGCCAGCAGCATGACAACCAGCGGGAGCAGGTCCTACAATGAGCAGTTCTTC. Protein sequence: CASSMTTSGSRSYNEQFF.

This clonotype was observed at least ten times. CDR3 protein: CASSQVRTNTGELFF. The CDR3 DNA reads as TGCGCCAGCAGCCAAGTTAGAACTAACACCGGGGAGCTGTTTTTT. The chain uses TRBV5-1 and TRBJ2-2; no definite D call. The ends were cut back, 4 bases at V and 2 bases at J, with 12 bases in the middle. This CDR3 has 15 residues. Germline V CDR1 and CDR2: SGHRS, YFSETQ.

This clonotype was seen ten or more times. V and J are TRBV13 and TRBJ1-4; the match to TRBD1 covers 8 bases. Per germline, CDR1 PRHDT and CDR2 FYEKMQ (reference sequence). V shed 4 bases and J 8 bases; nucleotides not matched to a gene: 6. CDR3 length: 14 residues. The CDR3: CASSSNRGREKLFF. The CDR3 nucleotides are TGTGCCAGCAGCTCGAACAGGGGGAGAGAAAAACTGTTTTTT.

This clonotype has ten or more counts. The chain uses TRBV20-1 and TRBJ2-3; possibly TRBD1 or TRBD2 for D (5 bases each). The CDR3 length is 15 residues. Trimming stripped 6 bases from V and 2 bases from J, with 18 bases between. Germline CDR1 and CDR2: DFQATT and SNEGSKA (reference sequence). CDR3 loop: CSATRVQGFTDTQYF. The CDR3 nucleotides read TGCAGTGCCACTAGGGTGCAGGGATTCACAGATACGCAGTATTTT.

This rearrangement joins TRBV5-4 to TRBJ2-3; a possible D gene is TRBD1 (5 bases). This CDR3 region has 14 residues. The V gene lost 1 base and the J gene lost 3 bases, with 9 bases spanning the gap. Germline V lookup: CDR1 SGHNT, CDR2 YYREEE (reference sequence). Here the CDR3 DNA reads TGTGCCAGCAGCTTGTGGCCAGGGACAGATACGCAGTATTTT. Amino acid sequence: CASSLWPGTDTQYF.

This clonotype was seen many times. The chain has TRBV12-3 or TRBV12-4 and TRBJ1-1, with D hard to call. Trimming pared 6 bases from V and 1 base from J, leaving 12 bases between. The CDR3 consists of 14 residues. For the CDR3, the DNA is TGTGCCAGCAGCCCCGGCCGGGGGAACACTGAAGCTTTCTTT. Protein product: CASSPGRGNTEAFF.

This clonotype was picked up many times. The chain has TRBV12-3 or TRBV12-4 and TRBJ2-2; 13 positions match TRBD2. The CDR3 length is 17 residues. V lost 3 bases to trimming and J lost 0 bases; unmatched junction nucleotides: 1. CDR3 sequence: CASSFTSGGANTGELFF. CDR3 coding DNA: TGTGCCAGCAGTTTTACTAGCGGGGGGGCGAACACCGGGGAGCTGTTTTTT.

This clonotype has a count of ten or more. The CDR3 sequence is CSASYRGEQGEKLFF. The CDR3 nucleotides are TGCAGTGCTAGTTACAGGGGGGAACAGGGTGAAAAACTGTTTTTT. The rearrangement joins TRBV20-1 to TRBJ1-4; 8 nucleotides match TRBD1. The germline V gene encodes CDR1 DFQATT and CDR2 SNEGSKA (reference sequence). This CDR3 is 15 amino acids long. Trimming at V came to 3 bases and at J to 7 bases, leaving 10 bases not matched to a gene.

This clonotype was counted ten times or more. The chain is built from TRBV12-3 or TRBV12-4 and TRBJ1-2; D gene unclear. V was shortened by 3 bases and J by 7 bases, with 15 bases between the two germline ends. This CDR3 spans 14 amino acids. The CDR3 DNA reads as TGTGCCAGCAGTTTTATGGGCGACCGCCCTGGCTACACCTTC. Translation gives CASSFMGDRPGYTF.

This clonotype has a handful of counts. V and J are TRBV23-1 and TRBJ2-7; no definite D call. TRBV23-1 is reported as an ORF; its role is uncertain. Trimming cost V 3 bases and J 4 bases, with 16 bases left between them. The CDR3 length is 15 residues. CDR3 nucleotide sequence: TGCGCCAGCAGTCACTTTTCGTACCAGGTGTACGAGCAGTACTTC. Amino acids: CASSHFSYQVYEQYF.

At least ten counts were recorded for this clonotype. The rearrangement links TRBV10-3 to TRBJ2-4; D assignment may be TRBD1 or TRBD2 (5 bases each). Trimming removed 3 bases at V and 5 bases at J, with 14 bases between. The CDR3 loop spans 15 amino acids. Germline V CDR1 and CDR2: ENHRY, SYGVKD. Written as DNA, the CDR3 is TGTGCCATCAGTGACCACTGGGGGAGCCAAAACATTCAGTACTTC. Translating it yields CAISDHWGSQNIQYF.

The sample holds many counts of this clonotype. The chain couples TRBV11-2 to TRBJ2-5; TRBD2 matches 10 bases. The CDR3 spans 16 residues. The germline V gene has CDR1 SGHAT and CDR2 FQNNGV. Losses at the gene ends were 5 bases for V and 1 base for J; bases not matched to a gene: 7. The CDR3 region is CASSPGTSERQETQYF. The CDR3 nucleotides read TGTGCCAGCAGCCCTGGGACTAGCGAGCGCCAAGAGACCCAGTACTTC.

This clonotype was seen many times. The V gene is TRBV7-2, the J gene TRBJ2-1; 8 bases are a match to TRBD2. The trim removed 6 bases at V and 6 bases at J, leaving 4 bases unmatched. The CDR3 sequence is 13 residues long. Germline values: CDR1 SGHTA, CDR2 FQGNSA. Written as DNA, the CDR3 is TGTGCCAGCAGGCGGACTAGCCCCAATGAGCAGTTCTTC. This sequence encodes CASRRTSPNEQFF.

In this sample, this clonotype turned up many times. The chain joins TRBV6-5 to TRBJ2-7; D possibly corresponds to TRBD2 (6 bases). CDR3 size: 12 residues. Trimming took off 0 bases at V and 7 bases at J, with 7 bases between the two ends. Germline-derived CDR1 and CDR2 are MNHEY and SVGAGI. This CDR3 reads CASSYSAGEQYF. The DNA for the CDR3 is TGTGCCAGCAGTTACTCGGCGGGGGAGCAGTACTTC.

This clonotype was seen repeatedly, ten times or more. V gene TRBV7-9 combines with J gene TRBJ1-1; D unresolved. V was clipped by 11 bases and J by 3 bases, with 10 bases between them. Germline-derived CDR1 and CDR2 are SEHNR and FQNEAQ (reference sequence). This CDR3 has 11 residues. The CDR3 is CAAVGDTEAFF. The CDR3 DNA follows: TGTGCCGCTGTCGGGGACACTGAAGCTTTCTTT.

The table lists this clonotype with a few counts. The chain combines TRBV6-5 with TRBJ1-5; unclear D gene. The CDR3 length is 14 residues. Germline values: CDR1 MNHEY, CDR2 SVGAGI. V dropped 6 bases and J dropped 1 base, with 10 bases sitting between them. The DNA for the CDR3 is TGTGCCAGCAGGGCCGGGTTGAGCAATCAGCCCCAGCATTTT. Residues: CASRAGLSNQPQHF.

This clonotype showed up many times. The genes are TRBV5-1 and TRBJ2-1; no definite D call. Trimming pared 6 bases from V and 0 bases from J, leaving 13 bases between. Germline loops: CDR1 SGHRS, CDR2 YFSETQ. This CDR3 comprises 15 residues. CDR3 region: CASTPTVSSYNEQFF. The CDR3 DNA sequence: TGCGCCAGCACTCCGACCGTTAGCTCCTACAATGAGCAGTTCTTC.

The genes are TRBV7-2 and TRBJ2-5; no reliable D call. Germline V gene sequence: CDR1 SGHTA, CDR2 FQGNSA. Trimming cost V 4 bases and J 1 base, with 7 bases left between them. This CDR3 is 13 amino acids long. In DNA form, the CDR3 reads TGTGCCAGCAGCTGGGCTTTCCAAGAGACCCAGTACTTC. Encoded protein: CASSWAFQETQYF.

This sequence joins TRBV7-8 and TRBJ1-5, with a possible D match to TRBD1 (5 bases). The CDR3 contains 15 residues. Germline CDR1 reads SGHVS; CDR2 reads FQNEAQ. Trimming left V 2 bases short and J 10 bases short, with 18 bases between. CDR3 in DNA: TGTGCCAGCAGCTTAATAGGAGGGGTTGGACACCCCCAGCATTTT. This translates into CASSLIGGVGHPQHF.

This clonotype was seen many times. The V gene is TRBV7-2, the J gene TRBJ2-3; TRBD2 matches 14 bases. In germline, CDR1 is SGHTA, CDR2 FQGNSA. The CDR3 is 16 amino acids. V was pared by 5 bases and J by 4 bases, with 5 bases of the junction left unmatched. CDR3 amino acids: CASSPEGLAGADTQYF. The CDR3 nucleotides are TGTGCCAGCAGCCCAGAGGGACTAGCGGGGGCAGATACGCAGTATTTT.

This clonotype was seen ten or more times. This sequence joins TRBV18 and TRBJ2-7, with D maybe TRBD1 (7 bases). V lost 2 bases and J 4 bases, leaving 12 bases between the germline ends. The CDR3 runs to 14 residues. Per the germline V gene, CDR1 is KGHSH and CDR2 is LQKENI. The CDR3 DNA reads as TGTGCCAGCTCACCAGGAGGGGGCGAATACGAGCAGTACTTC. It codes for CASSPGGGEYEQYF.

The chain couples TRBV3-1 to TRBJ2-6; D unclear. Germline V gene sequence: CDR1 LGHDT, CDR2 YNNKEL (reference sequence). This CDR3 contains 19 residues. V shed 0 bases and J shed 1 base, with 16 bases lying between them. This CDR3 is CASSQETSFILSGANVLTF. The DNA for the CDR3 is TGTGCCAGCAGCCAAGAGACCAGCTTCATCCTTTCTGGGGCCAACGTCCTGACTTTC.

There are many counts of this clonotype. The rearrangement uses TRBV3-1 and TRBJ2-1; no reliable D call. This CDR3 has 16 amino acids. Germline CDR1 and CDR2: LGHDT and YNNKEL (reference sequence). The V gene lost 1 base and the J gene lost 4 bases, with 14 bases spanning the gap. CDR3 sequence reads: CASSQGMWGIYNEQFF. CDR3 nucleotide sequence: TGTGCCAGCAGCCAAGGGATGTGGGGAATTTACAATGAGCAGTTCTTC.

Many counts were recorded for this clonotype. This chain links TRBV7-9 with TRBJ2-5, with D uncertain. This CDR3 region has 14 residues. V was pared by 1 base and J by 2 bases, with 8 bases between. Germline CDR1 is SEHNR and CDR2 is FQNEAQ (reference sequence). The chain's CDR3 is CASSLGVLQETQYF. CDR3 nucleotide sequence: TGTGCCAGCAGCTTAGGGGTACTTCAAGAGACCCAGTACTTC.

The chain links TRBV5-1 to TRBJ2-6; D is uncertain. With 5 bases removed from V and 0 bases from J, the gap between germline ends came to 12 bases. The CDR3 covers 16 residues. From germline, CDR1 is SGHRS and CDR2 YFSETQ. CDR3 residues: CASRIDGTSGANVLTF. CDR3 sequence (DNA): TGCGCCAGCAGAATAGACGGAACCTCTGGGGCCAACGTCCTGACTTTC.